This T cell receptor beta chain was obtained from a study of T cells in localized non-small cell lung cancer. Trimming removed 4 bases from V and 5 bases from J; junction bases left unmatched: 10. Germline values: CDR1 SGHRS, CDR2 YFSETQ. This CDR3 contains 16 residues. Sequenced by immunoSEQ multiplex PCR; TCRdb stores in-frame clones only, minus some. This table holds approximately 43,000 clones, almost 90% found once. This receptor was obtained from a female donor at least 60 years old with stage I squamous cell lung carcinoma. This sample comprised peripheral blood, obtained before any cancer treatment. The chain combines TRBV5-1 with TRBJ2-2; TRBD1 aligns across 8 bases. CDR3 sequence reads: CASSSRTGRGTGELFF. DNA of the CDR3: TGCGCCAGCAGCAGTCGGACAGGGCGAGGGACCGGGGAGCTGTTTTTT.